This TCR beta chain was found in a study of blood T cell repertoires in COVID-19. Generated by immunoSEQ multiplex PCR, the TCRdb table keeps only in-frame clones and is missing some. The data contain roughly 160,000 clones, over 80% of them singletons. V lost 6 bases to trimming and J lost 0 bases, with 11 bases between them. The germline V gene encodes CDR1 MDHEN and CDR2 SYDVKM. The CDR3 contains 14 residues. Sequencing was performed on peripheral blood. The sequence came from a woman aged 60-75 years with acute or convalescent COVID-19. J is TRBJ1-2 and V is TRBV28, with D possibly matching TRBD1 (6 bases). This CDR3 is CASRGGGANYGYTF. Written as DNA, the CDR3 is TGTGCCAGCAGAGGGGGGGGAGCTAACTATGGCTACACCTTC.